This T cell receptor (beta chain) emerged from a study of T cell clonotyping in hematopoietic cell transplantation. Findings and caveats of the study: Pathologically expanded recipient clonotypes increased progressively from day 30 to day 180 as diversity fell. No sorting was done, leaving CD4 and CD8 contributions mixed.

Points on this clone: Its antigen is still unknown.

Germline loops: CDR1 SQVTM, CDR2 ANQGSEA. The CDR3 is made up of 14 amino acids. V lost 7 bases, J lost 3 bases, and 16 bases lay in between. The data were produced by immunoSEQ multiplex PCR, yet TCRdb's version contains in-frame clones alone and is incomplete. The profile shows under 9,500 clones, roughly 79% of them singletons. Blood collection times were about day -28 and days 30, 100, 180 posttransplant. The receptor was isolated from a female patient aged 45-65 years who had an allogeneic stem cell transplant from an unrelated donor, so the T cells may come from the graft donor. Some clones in this sample may be carry-over from other donors' samples. The sample consisted of peripheral blood mononuclear cells, taken 180 days after allogeneic stem cell transplant. The chain carries TRBV29-1 and TRBJ1-5; TRBD1 might be the D (5 bases). The CDR3 bases are TGCAGCGCTACAACTGGGGGGATCAATCAGCCCCAGCATTTT. Protein product: CSATTGGINQPQHF.